A selection of T cell receptor beta chains follows, all from one sample in a study of T cells after somatic rescue of genetic block. TCRdb's table, derived via immunoSEQ multiplex PCR, lists solely in-frame clones and lacks some. The sample has roughly 71,000 clones, roughly 90% seen once. Sequenced input: peripheral blood mononuclear cells (PBMCs). These receptors all stem from a man younger than 45. The CDR3 runs from the conserved cysteine through the conserved F or W. D genes are given only for firm matches. The size entry is marked missing in some rows and otherwise reads once, few, many or a size class.

>TRBJ2-7|TRBV7-6|-|TRBD1
CASSQPGTGTYEQYF
TGTGCCAGCAGCCAACCCGGGACAGGAACCTACGAGCAGTACTTC
>TRBJ1-6|TRBV7-7|few|-
CASSLGQNSPLHF
TGTGCTAGCAGCTTAGGACAGAATTCACCCCTCCACTTT
>TRBJ2-1|TRBV11-2|-|TRBD2
CASSGRDFSYNEQFF
TGTGCCAGCAGCGGGAGGGATTTCTCCTACAATGAGCAGTTCTTC
>TRBJ2-1|TRBV6-6|-|-
CASGAVVESSNEQFF
TGTGCCAGCGGTGCAGTGGTAGAATCTTCCAATGAGCAGTTCTTC
>TRBJ1-2|TRBV6-5|-|-
CASRGSGILNYGYTF
TGTGCCAGCAGGGGATCAGGGATCTTAAACTATGGCTACACCTTC
>TRBJ2-3|TRBV7-7|once|-
CASSSSRTDTQYF
TGTGCTAGCAGCTCCTCTCGGACAGATACGCAGTATTTT
>TRBJ2-7|TRBV6-5|-|TRBD1
CASTWDSGSYEQYF
TGTGCCAGCACTTGGGACAGCGGCTCCTACGAGCAGTACTTC
>TRBJ1-3|TRBV9|-|-
CASSPQGNTIYF
TGTGCCAGCAGCCCCCAGGGAAACACCATATATTTT
>TRBJ2-5|TRBV13|-|-
CASSLSGVVLNQETQYF
TGTGCCAGCAGCTTATCAGGAGTAGTCCTAAACCAAGAGACCCAGTACTTC
>TRBJ2-7|TRBV6-1|-|-
CASSGLGSSGQYF
TGTGCCAGCTCCGGGCTTGGGAGCAGCGGGCAGTACTTC
>TRBJ1-5|TRBV2|-|TRBD1
CASRTDRGSSNQPQHF
TGTGCCAGCAGGACGGACAGGGGCAGTAGCAATCAGCCCCAGCATTTT
>TRBJ2-7|TRBV5-1|-|TRBD1
CASQGQASYEQYF
TGCGCCAGCCAGGGACAGGCCTCCTACGAGCAGTACTTC
>TRBJ1-2|TRBV10-2|-|TRBD1
CASSEAKRQGGYGYTF
TGCGCCAGCAGTGAGGCGAAGAGACAGGGAGGCTATGGCTACACCTTC
>TRBJ1-2|TRBV4-1|once|-
CASSQDIGQFTGYTF
TGCGCCAGCAGCCAAGATATAGGGCAGTTTACTGGCTACACCTTC
>TRBJ2-2|TRBV7-2|-|TRBD2
CASQGTRNGELFF
TGTGCCAGCCAGGGGACTAGAAACGGGGAGCTGTTTTTT
>TRBJ2-5|TRBV7-2|once|-
CASSLVSGLGAETQYF
TGTGCCAGCAGCTTAGTGTCGGGTCTTGGGGCAGAGACCCAGTACTTC
>TRBJ2-7|TRBV27|-|-
CASSSTFGGYEQYF
TGTGCCAGCAGCTCGACATTCGGGGGCTACGAGCAGTACTTC
>TRBJ2-5|TRBV11-3|-|TRBD1
CASSRDRGTQYF
TGTGCCAGCAGCCGGGACAGGGGCACCCAGTACTTC
>TRBJ2-5|TRBV5-1|once|-
CASSLGLIQETQYF
TGCGCCAGCAGCTTGGGCCTTATACAAGAGACCCAGTACTTC
>TRBJ1-2|TRBV11-2|once|-
CASSSLGEDYGYTF
TGTGCCAGCAGCTCCCTGGGGGAAGACTATGGCTACACCTTC
>TRBJ2-5|TRBV11-2|-|-
CASSLEAETQYF
TGTGCCAGCAGCTTAGAGGCAGAGACCCAGTACTTC
>TRBJ2-3|TRBV10-3|once|TRBD2
CAIRLAGQIDTQYF
TGTGCCATCCGACTAGCGGGTCAAATCGATACGCAGTATTTT
>TRBJ1-6|TRBV6-5|-|TRBD1
CASSPDRVSPLHF
TGTGCCAGCAGCCCGGACAGGGTTTCACCCCTCCACTTT
>TRBJ2-1|TRBV7-9|-|TRBD1
CASSSLRDSYNEQFF
TGTGCCAGCAGCTCCTTGAGGGACAGTTACAATGAGCAGTTCTTC
>TRBJ2-2|TRBV7-9|-|TRBD1
CASSFNRGNTGELFF
TGTGCCAGCAGCTTTAACAGGGGAAACACCGGGGAGCTGTTTTTT
>TRBJ1-5|TRBV6-6|-|-
CASSSQGIGNQPQHF
TGTGCCAGCAGTTCACAGGGAATCGGCAATCAGCCCCAGCATTTT
>TRBJ2-2|TRBV9|-|-
CASRRTDTGELFF
TGTGCCAGCAGGCGAACGGACACCGGGGAGCTGTTTTTT
>TRBJ2-5|TRBV5-4|-|-
CASSLVDYQETQYF
TGTGCCAGCAGCTTGGTAGACTACCAAGAGACCCAGTACTTC
>TRBJ1-3|TRBV27|-|-
CARSHPPTGHGGGNTIYF
TGTGCCAGAAGCCACCCTCCCACGGGACACGGTGGGGGAAACACCATATATTTT
>TRBJ2-7|TRBV4-1|-|TRBD2
CASSQVISREGRYEQYF
TGCGCCAGCAGCCAAGTCATTTCGCGGGAGGGCCGTTACGAGCAGTACTTC
>TRBJ1-1|TRBV5-8|-|-
CASSLNMMNTEAFF
TGTGCCAGCAGCCTAAATATGATGAACACTGAAGCTTTCTTT
>TRBJ1-5|TRBV28|-|-
CASRTGGRRAQHF
TGTGCCAGCAGGACAGGAGGCCGGCGGGCCCAGCATTTT
>TRBJ1-1|TRBV7-9|-|-
CASRDGTSKEAFF
TGTGCCAGCAGGGATGGGACCTCGAAAGAAGCTTTCTTT
>TRBJ2-7|TRBV7-9|-|-
CASSPSVASYEQYF
TGTGCCAGCAGCCCTAGCGTCGCGAGCTACGAGCAGTACTTC
>TRBJ2-3|TRBV18|-|-
CASSPTSWDTQYF
TGTGCCAGCTCACCAACTAGTTGGGATACGCAGTATTTT
>TRBJ2-2|TRBV5-1|-|TRBD2
CASSLDSGSRDGGELFF
TGCGCCAGCAGCTTGGACAGCGGGAGTCGGGATGGCGGGGAGCTGTTTTTT
>TRBJ2-2|TRBV6-5|-|TRBD2
CASSYGLAGVGGELFF
TGTGCCAGCAGTTACGGGTTAGCGGGGGTCGGCGGGGAGCTGTTTTTT
>TRBJ1-1|TRBV9|few|-
CASSADTNTEAFF
TGTGCCAGCAGCGCGGACACGAACACTGAAGCTTTCTTT
>TRBJ1-1|TRBV7-9|-|-
CASSLEYTEAFF
TGTGCCAGCAGCTTAGAATACACTGAAGCTTTCTTT
>TRBJ1-2|TRBV7-2|-|-
CASSLLSGVEGYTF
TGTGCCAGCAGCCTCCTTTCCGGGGTTGAAGGCTACACCTTC
>TRBJ2-7|TRBV15|-|TRBD1
CATSLDRGYEQYF
TGTGCCACCAGCCTTGACAGGGGCTACGAGCAGTACTTC
>TRBJ1-5|TRBV6-1|-|TRBD1
CASSAYPGQGGTQPQHF
TGTGCCAGCAGTGCATACCCGGGACAGGGAGGCACTCAGCCCCAGCATTTT
>TRBJ2-7|TRBV6-5|-|-
CASSLGSEQYF
TGTGCCAGCAGCCTCGGGTCCGAGCAGTACTTC
>TRBJ2-5|TRBV7-2|few|TRBD2
CASSPRGLAGVETQYF
TGTGCCAGCAGCCCAAGAGGCCTAGCGGGAGTAGAGACCCAGTACTTC
>TRBJ2-3|TRBV6-6|-|-
CASTGDIFTDTQYF
TGTGCCAGCACGGGGGACATCTTCACAGATACGCAGTATTTT
>TRBJ2-1|TRBV15|once|TRBD2
CATSREGRGAYNEQFF
TGTGCCACCAGCAGAGAGGGGCGGGGGGCATACAATGAGCAGTTCTTC
>TRBJ1-1|TRBV19|-|TRBD1
CASSSGQGGTEAFF
TGTGCCAGTAGTTCAGGACAGGGCGGGACTGAAGCTTTCTTT
>TRBJ2-7|TRBV4-2|-|-
CASSSYGAASYEQYF
TGTGCCAGCAGCTCGTACGGGGCGGCCTCCTACGAGCAGTACTTC
>TRBJ2-2|TRBV19|-|TRBD1
CASSRDRGGTGELFF
TGTGCCAGTAGTAGGGACAGGGGAGGCACCGGGGAGCTGTTTTTT
>TRBJ2-1|TRBV10-1|-|-
CASSGGGTVGWGEQFF
TGCGCCAGCAGTGGGGGTGGCACAGTCGGTTGGGGTGAGCAGTTCTTC
>TRBJ2-3|TRBV19|-|TRBD1
CASSRNWGQGPSTDTQYF
TGTGCCAGTAGCCGTAATTGGGGACAGGGGCCTAGCACAGATACGCAGTATTTT
>TRBJ1-4|TRBV19|-|-
CASSIRQTNEKLFF
TGTGCCAGTAGTATAAGACAGACTAATGAAAAACTGTTTTTT
>TRBJ2-7|TRBV5-1|-|TRBD1
CASSLEGQGGYEQYF
TGCGCCAGCAGCTTGGAGGGACAGGGGGGCTACGAGCAGTACTTC
>TRBJ1-1|TRBV7-9|-|TRBD1
CASSEDRELKAFF
TGTGCCAGCAGCGAGGACAGGGAACTCAAGGCTTTCTTT
>TRBJ1-4|TRBV5-1|-|TRBD1
CASRRDRALGKLFF
TGCGCCAGCAGACGAGACAGGGCCCTGGGAAAACTGTTTTTT
>TRBJ1-4|TRBV2|-|-
CASSEQRDEKLFF
TGTGCCAGCAGTGAACAGCGGGATGAAAAACTGTTTTTT
>TRBJ2-3|TRBV7-6|-|TRBD1
CASSFTTGGRWGDTQYF
TGTGCCAGCAGCTTTACAACAGGGGGCAGATGGGGAGATACGCAGTATTTT